This T cell receptor (beta chain) comes out of a study of cytomegalovirus exposure and HLA in healthy donors. Across the study: A data release that came early held 80 million or so unique TCRs from HLA-typed donors. Study-level results: Most subjects had HLA-A and HLA-B alleles reportedly predicted accurately by TCR beta sequences. A few of the chains that were CMV-associated were confirmed in vitro to be specific for CMV antigens.

The V gene lost 1 base and the J gene lost 9 bases, with 9 bases spanning the gap. Germline assignment: CDR1 SNHLY and CDR2 FYNNEI. The CDR3 length is 12 residues. It was with 60 Vbeta and 13 Jbeta primers that the PCR ran. The method was immunoSEQ multiplex PCR; TCRdb's version includes in-frame clones alone and lacks a portion of them. The sample has over 70,000 clones, 80% seen once; the top ten hold under 2.5%. This clone appeared a few times. What it binds is unknown. Sample: PBMCs. V usage is TRBV2 and J usage is TRBJ1-1; unclear D gene. This sequence was found in a man between 18 and 29 years old in good health and CMV-seronegative. CDR3: CASSEDSSKAFF. The CDR3 DNA is TGTGCCAGCAGTGAAGACAGTTCAAAAGCTTTCTTT.